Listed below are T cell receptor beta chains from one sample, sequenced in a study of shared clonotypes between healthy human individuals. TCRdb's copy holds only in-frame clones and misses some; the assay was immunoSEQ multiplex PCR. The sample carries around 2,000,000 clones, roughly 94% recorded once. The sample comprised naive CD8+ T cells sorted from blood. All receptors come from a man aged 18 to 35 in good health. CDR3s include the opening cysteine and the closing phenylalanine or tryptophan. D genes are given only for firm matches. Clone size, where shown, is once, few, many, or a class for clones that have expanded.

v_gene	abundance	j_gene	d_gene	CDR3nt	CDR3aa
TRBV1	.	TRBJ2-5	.	TGCACCAGCAGCCAAGATACCGGGACAGGGTTCCAAGAGACCCAGTACTTC	CTSSQDTGTGFQETQYF
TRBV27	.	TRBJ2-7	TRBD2	TGTGCCAGCAGTTTAGAACCGGGACTAGACGAGCAGTACTTC	CASSLEPGLDEQYF
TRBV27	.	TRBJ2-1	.	TGTGCCAGCAGTTTACGGGCGGTAAACAATGAGCAGTTCTTC	CASSLRAVNNEQFF
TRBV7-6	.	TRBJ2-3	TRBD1	TGTGCCAGCAGCTTAGTCGGGACAGCTAGCACAGATACGCAGTATTTT	CASSLVGTASTDTQYF
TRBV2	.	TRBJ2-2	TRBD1	TGTGCCAGCAGTGACCCCCTGGACAGGGCGAACACCGGGGAGCTGTTTTTT	CASSDPLDRANTGELFF
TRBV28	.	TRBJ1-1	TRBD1	TGTGCCAGCAGCTCGGACAGGGTGCTTATGAACACTGAAGCTTTCTTT	CASSSDRVLMNTEAFF
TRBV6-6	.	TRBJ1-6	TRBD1	TGTGCCAGCAGTCCTGACAGGGGGTATTCACCCCTCCACTTT	CASSPDRGYSPLHF
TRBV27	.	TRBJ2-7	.	TGTGCCAGCAGTATATCAGGGTTAAACTCCTACGAGCAGTACTTC	CASSISGLNSYEQYF
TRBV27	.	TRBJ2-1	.	TGTGCCAGCAGTTTATCGGCATGGCAGATGGCCAATGAGCAGTTCTTC	CASSLSAWQMANEQFF
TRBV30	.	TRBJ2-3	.	TGTGCCTGGAGTGCAACGGGGGCCACAGATACGCAGTATTTT	CAWSATGATDTQYF
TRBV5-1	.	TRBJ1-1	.	TGCGCCAGCAGCTTATTCGGTGACACTGAAGCTTTCTTT	CASSLFGDTEAFF
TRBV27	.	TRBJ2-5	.	TGTGCCAGCAGTTTGACCCGGAGCGAGACCCAGTACTTC	CASSLTRSETQYF
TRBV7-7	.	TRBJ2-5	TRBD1	TGTGCTAGCAGCCGGACAGGGGGCGAGGAGACCCAGTACTTC	CASSRTGGEETQYF
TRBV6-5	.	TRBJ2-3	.	TGTGCCAGCAGCTACCCGAGGAGCGGTGGCACAGATACGCAGTATTTT	CASSYPRSGGTDTQYF
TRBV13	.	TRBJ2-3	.	TGTGCCAGCAGCTTGAGCCGAGGCGGGTTCACAGATACGCAGTATTTT	CASSLSRGGFTDTQYF
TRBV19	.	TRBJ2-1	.	TGTGCCAGTAGTATCGTGGACATCGGAGGGTCCAATGAGCAGTTCTTC	CASSIVDIGGSNEQFF
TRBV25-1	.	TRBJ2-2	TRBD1	TGTGCCAGCAGTGGGTTGACAGGGGGTACCGGGGAGCTGTTTTTT	CASSGLTGGTGELFF
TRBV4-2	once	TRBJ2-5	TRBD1	TGTGCCAGCAGCCAAGATTTAGGGGGCGGGGAGACCCAGTACTTC	CASSQDLGGGETQYF
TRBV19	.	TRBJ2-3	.	TGTGCCAGTAGGACTACGGGGGAGGGCACAGATACGCAGTATTTT	CASRTTGEGTDTQYF
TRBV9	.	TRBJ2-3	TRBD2	TGTGCCAGCAGCCCTAGGGGCGGGACTAGCGGGAGTCAATCAGATACGCAGTATTTT	CASSPRGGTSGSQSDTQYF
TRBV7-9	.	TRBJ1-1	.	TGTGCCAGCAGCTCAACCACAGGGCGAGAGAGGAACACTGAAGCTTTCTTT	CASSSTTGRERNTEAFF
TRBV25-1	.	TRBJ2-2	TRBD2	TGTGCCAGCGCAACACCGGGACTAGCTACCGGGGAGCTGTTTTTT	CASATPGLATGELFF
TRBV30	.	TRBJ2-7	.	TGTGCCTGGAGCGACGAGTTTCCCGAGCCCTACGAGCAGTACTTC	CAWSDEFPEPYEQYF
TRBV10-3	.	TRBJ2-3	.	TGTGCCGCTACGGACCCGGGAATGACAGATACGCAGTATTTT	CAATDPGMTDTQYF
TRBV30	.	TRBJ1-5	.	TGTGCCTGGAGCGCCGGACAGTCGGGCAATCAGCCCCAGCATTTT	CAWSAGQSGNQPQHF
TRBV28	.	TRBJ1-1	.	TGTGCCAGCAGTTTAAGGGGACTGACGAACACTGAAGCTTTCTTT	CASSLRGLTNTEAFF
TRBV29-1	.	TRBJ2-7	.	TGCAGCGTTGCTGGGGCGGACTACGAGCAGTACTTC	CSVAGADYEQYF
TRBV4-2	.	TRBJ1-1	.	TGTGCCAGCAGCCAAGAACAGGACACCGAGGACGCTGAAGCTTTCTTT	CASSQEQDTEDAEAFF
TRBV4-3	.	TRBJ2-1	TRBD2	TGCGCCAGCAGCCAAGGGGGCGGGGAGGGAACCTACAATGAGCAGTTCTTC	CASSQGGGEGTYNEQFF
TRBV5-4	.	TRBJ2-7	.	TGTGCCAGCAGCCCGATGCCTGACTATGACGAGCAGTACTTC	CASSPMPDYDEQYF
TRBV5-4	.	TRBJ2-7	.	TGTGCCAGCAGCTTCCGGGGGGCGGACGAGCAGTACTTC	CASSFRGADEQYF
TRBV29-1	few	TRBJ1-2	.	TGCAGCGTTGAGTGGACGGGGAACTATGGCTACACCTTC	CSVEWTGNYGYTF
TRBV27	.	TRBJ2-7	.	TGTGCCAGCAGTTTATCGAAGGGACTTCTCTACGAGCAGTACTTC	CASSLSKGLLYEQYF
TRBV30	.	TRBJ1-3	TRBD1	TGTGCCTGGAGAGGACAGGGATTCGCCGGAAACACCATATATTTT	CAWRGQGFAGNTIYF
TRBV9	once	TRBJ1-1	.	TGTGCCAGCAGCGTAGCTGGGCAGGGCACTGAAGCTTTCTTT	CASSVAGQGTEAFF
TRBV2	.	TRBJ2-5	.	TGTGCCAGCGGGACTCGAACTCGCCAAGAGACCCAGTACTTC	CASGTRTRQETQYF
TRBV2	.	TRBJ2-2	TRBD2	TGTGCCAGCAGCGATTCTAGCGGGGGGGCTTTCGGGGAGCTGTTTTTT	CASSDSSGGAFGELFF
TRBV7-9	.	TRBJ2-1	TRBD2	TGTGCCAGCAGCCGACCTGGACTAGCGGGAGGCAATGAGCAGTTCTTC	CASSRPGLAGGNEQFF
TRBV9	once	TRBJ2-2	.	TGTGCCAGCAGCGTAGCTGGGGGGGGCGGCACCGGGGAGCTGTTTTTT	CASSVAGGGGTGELFF
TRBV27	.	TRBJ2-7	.	TGTGCCAGCAGGTCGGGGGAACTTTACGAGCAGTACTTC	CASRSGELYEQYF
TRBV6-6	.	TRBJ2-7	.	TGTGCCAGCAGCGGGGGCGAATACGAGCAGTACTTC	CASSGGEYEQYF
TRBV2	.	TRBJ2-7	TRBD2	TGTGCCAGCAGTGAAGGGCTAGCGGGCACCTACGAGCAGTACTTC	CASSEGLAGTYEQYF
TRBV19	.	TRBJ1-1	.	TGTGCCAGTAGTATAGGCGGATTAAACACTGAAGCTTTCTTT	CASSIGGLNTEAFF
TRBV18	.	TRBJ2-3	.	TGTGCCAGCTCACCCCTAGGTCCCACAGATACGCAGTATTTT	CASSPLGPTDTQYF
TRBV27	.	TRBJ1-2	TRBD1	TGTGCCAGCAGTTTAGACAGGGACTATGGCTACACCTTC	CASSLDRDYGYTF
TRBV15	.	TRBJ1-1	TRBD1	TGTGCCACCAGCAGCGACAGGGAGTGGGACACTGAAGCTTTCTTT	CATSSDREWDTEAFF